This passage covers 11 T cell receptor beta chains from one sample sequenced in a study of blood T cell repertoires in COVID-19. Profiling relied on immunoSEQ multiplex PCR, and the TCRdb table lists in-frame clones only, not all of them. The sample lists about 150,000 clones, around 87% occurring once. The sample comprised peripheral blood. The receptors originated from a woman older than 75 with COVID-19, enrolled during active disease.

The chain recombines TRBV11-2 with TRBJ1-6, with 9 bases fitting TRBD1. The CDR3 is 13 residues long. Germline loops: CDR1 SGHAT, CDR2 FQNNGV. The V gene end was trimmed by 6 bases and the J gene end by 13 bases; junction bases not matched to a gene: 7. The CDR3 DNA is TGTGCCAGCAGTTACCAACAGGGGGCGCCCCTCCACTTT. Its translation is CASSYQQGAPLHF.

The chain employs TRBV10-2 and TRBJ1-2, with D possibly TRBD1 on 5 matching bases. Germline values: CDR1 WSHSY, CDR2 SAAADI. Trimming pared 2 bases from V and 8 bases from J, leaving 15 bases between. CDR3 length equals 14 residues. CDR3 protein: CASSEPGSGGGYTF. DNA for the CDR3: TGCGCCAGCAGTGAGCCAGGGTCCGGGGGGGGCTACACCTTC.

This clone has only a few counts. The sample holds other DNA sequences that translate to the same CDR3. The genes are TRBV28 and TRBJ1-4; tentative D call: TRBD1 (5 bases). CDR1 and CDR2 from the germline V gene are MDHEN and SYDVKM. V shed 5 bases and J shed 8 bases, with 9 bases lying between them. This CDR3 contains 12 residues. The CDR3: CASSQGNEKLFF. The CDR3 DNA sequence: TGTGCCAGCAGTCAGGGTAACGAAAAACTGTTTTTT.

The V gene is TRBV2, the J gene TRBJ1-4; TRBD1 agrees at 8 bases. V lost 6 bases, J lost 8 bases, and 11 bases stayed unmatched. The CDR3 contains 15 residues. The V gene's germline CDR1 is SNHLY and CDR2 FYNNEI. CDR3 in amino acids: CASRGTGTGPEKLFF. DNA of the CDR3: TGTGCCAGCAGGGGAACCGGGACAGGACCGGAAAAACTGTTTTTT.

The chain has TRBV15 and TRBJ1-1; the D gene is possibly TRBD1 (5 bases). V gave up 5 bases and J gave up 1 base, with 14 bases separating them. Per the germline V gene, CDR1 is LNHNV and CDR2 is YYDKDF (reference sequence). The CDR3 loop spans 15 amino acids. The CDR3 region has the DNA TGTGCCACCAGCCGCCCCGGACATACGAACACTGAAGCTTTCTTT. Amino acids: CATSRPGHTNTEAFF.

The chain recombines TRBV28 with TRBJ2-1; D ambiguous. Germline values: CDR1 MDHEN, CDR2 SYDVKM. Trimming stripped 6 bases from V and 0 bases from J, with 6 bases between. The CDR3 is 13 amino acids. CDR3 region: CASRGSSYNEQFF. The CDR3 nucleotides read TGTGCCAGCAGGGGCAGCTCCTACAATGAGCAGTTCTTC.

This chain links TRBV5-1 with TRBJ2-2, with TRBD2 matching over 7 bases. V shed 0 bases and J 7 bases; nucleotides not matched to a gene: 9. This CDR3 contains 16 residues. The germline V gene encodes CDR1 SGHRS and CDR2 YFSETQ. In DNA, the CDR3 is TGCGCCAGCAGCTTGGTAGGCGGGAGCCAGATCGGGGAGCTGTTTTTT. This codes for CASSLVGGSQIGELFF.

The rearrangement uses TRBV9 and TRBJ1-2; D gene unclear. V was shortened by 0 bases and J by 5 bases, with 11 bases between the two germline ends. Germline CDR1 and CDR2: SGDLS and YYNGEE. This CDR3 has 14 residues. CDR3 bases: TGTGCCAGCAGCGTAGGCCAAGGGAGTTATGGCTACACCTTC. Protein sequence: CASSVGQGSYGYTF.

Notes on this clone: Other nucleotide sequences in the sample specify the same CDR3. The V and J genes are TRBV3-1 (or the pseudogene TRBV3-2) and TRBJ1-3, with D maybe TRBD1 (6 bases). With 4 bases removed from V and 4 bases from J, the gap between germline ends came to 8 bases. Germline V gene data show CDR1 as LGHDT and CDR2 as YNNKEL (reference sequence). The CDR3 has 13 amino acids. CDR3 coding DNA: TGTGCCAGCAGCCCCAGGGGCGGAAACACCATATATTTT. Translation: CASSPRGGNTIYF.

The chain couples TRBV28 to TRBJ2-5, with a possible D match to TRBD2 (6 bases). The V end lost 3 bases, the J end lost 5 bases, and 16 bases lay between the germline ends. Germline V gene lookup returns CDR1 MDHEN and CDR2 SYDVKM. The CDR3 length is 15 residues. The CDR3 coding sequence is TGTGCCAGCAGTTTTGGAGGGAGAGGGTCGGAGACCCAGTACTTC. It specifies CASSFGGRGSETQYF.

This chain connects TRBV5-4 to TRBJ2-1; 10 positions agree with TRBD2. CDR3 length equals 16 residues. Losses at the gene ends were 5 bases for V and 6 bases for J; bases not matched to a gene: 11. Germline V gene sequence: CDR1 SGHNT, CDR2 YYREEE (reference sequence). Here the CDR3 reads CASRKNLAGESNEQFF. The CDR3 DNA follows: TGTGCCAGCAGAAAAAACCTAGCGGGAGAGAGCAATGAGCAGTTCTTC.